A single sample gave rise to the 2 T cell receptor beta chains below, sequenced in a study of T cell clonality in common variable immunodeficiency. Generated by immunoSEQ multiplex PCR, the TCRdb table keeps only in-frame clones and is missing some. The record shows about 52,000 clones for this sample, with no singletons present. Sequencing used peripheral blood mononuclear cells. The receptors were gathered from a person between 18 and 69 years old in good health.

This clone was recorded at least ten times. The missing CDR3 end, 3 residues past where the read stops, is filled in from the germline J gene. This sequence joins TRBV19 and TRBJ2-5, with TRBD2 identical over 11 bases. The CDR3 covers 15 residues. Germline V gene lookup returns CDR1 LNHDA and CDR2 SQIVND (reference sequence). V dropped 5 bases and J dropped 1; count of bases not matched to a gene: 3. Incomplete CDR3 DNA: TGTGCCAGTAGTTATGGGACTAGCGGCCAAGAGACC. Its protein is CASSYGTSGQET. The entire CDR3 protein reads CASSYGTSGQETQYF.

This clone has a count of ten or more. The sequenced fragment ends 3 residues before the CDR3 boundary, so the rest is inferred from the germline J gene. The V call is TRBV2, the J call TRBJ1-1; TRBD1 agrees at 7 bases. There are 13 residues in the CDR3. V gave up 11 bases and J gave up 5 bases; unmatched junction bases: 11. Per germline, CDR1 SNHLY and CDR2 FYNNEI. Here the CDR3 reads CASRGALWTEAFF. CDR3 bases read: TGTGCCTCCAGGGGGGCTTTGTGGACTGAA. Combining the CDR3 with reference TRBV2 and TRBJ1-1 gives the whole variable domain EPEVTQTPSHQVTQMGQEVILRCVPISNHLYFYWYRQILGQKVEFLVSFYNNEISEKSEIFDDQFSVERPDGSNFTLKIRSTKLEDSAMYFCASRGALWTEAFFGQGTRLTVV.